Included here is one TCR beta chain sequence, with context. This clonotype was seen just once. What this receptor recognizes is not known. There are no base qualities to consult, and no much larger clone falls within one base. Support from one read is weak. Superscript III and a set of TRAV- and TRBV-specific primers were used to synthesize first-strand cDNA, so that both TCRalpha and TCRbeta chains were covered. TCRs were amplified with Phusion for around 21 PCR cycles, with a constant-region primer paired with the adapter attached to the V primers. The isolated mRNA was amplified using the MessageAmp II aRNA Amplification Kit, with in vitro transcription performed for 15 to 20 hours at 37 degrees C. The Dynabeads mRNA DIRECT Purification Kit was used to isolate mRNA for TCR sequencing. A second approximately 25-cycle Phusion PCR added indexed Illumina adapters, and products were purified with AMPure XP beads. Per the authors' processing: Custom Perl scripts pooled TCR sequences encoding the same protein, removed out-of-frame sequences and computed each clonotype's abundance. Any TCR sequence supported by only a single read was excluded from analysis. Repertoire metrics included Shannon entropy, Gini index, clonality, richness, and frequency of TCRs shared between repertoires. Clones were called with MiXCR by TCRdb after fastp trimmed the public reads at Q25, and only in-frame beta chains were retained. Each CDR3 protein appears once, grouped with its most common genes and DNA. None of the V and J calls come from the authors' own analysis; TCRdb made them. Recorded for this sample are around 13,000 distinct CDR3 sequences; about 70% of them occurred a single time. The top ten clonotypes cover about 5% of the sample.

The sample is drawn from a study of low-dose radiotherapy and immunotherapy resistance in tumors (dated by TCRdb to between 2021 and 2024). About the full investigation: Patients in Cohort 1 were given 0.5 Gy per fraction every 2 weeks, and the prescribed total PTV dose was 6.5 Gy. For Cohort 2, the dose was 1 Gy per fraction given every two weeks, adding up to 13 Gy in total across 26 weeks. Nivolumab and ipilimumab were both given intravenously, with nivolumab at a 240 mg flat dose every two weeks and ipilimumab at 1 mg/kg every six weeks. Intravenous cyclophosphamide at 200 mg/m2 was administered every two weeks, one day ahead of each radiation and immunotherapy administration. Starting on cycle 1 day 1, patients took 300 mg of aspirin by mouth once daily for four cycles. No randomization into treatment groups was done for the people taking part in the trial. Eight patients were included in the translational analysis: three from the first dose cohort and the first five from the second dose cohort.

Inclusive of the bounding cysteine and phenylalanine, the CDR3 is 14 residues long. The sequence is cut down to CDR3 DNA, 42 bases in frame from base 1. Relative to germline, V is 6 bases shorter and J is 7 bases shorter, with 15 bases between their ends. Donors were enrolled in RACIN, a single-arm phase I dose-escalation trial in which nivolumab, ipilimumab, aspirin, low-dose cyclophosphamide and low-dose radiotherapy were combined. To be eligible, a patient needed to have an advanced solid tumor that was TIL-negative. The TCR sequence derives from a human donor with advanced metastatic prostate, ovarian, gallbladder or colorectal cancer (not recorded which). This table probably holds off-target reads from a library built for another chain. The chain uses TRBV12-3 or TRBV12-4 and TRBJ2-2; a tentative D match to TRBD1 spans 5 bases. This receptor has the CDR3 CASSPSRVVGELFF. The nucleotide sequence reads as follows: TGTGCCAGCAGCCCCTCCAGGGTCGTCGGGGAGCTGTTTTTT.